This T cell receptor (beta chain) was sequenced in a study of a mutant IDH1 vaccine in newly diagnosed glioma. For the study at large: Therapy received beforehand was radiotherapy, temozolomide, or both, with most patients given both.

CDR3 length: 12 residues. Trimming stripped 5 bases from V and 8 bases from J, with 12 bases between. The germline CDR1 and CDR2 sequences are SEHNR and FQNEAQ (reference sequence). The time point is: baseline, week 1 (first vaccination visit). As for treatment: pre-vaccination baseline after standard-of-care therapy. Here immunoSEQ multiplex PCR was the method, and the copy in TCRdb shows in-frame clones only, minus some. The sample yields tens of thousands of clones, approximately 92% seen once. The material was PBMCs, obtained from a glioma patient treated with radiotherapy, temozolomide or both. The chain couples TRBV7-9 to TRBJ1-1, with D possibly matching TRBD1 (5 bases). The TCR comes from a man aged 18 to 30 with glioma. The CDR3 nucleotides are TGTGCCAGCAGCCGAGCGGGGGGGGAAGCTTTCTTT. As protein: CASSRAGGEAFF.